A selection of T cell receptor beta chains follows, all from one sample in a study of T-cell reconstitution after alpha-beta-depleted transplantation in children. TCRdb analysed the PCR reads with MiXCR anew, one entry per CDR3 protein. Of just under 350,000 distinct CDR3 sequences in the sample, 16% were seen once. The sequencing used PBMCs, mostly from graft donor cells, collected 360 days after TCRalphabeta/CD19-depleted stem cell transplant. The receptor set was obtained from a male patient under 10 years old who had a stem cell transplant for acute lymphoblastic leukemia, so the T cells may come from the graft donor. Each CDR3 is given without its conserved first and last residue.

length	V	J	CDR3
14	TRBV24-1	TRBJ2-6	ATSKGTASGANVLT
12	TRBV28	TRBJ2-3	ASSLGSWTDTQY
10	TRBV9	TRBJ2-3	ASSPPEGTQY
13	TRBV7-6	TRBJ2-5	ASSPPFGSGETQY
14	TRBV10-3	TRBJ2-3	AISEPRNRGTDTQY
12	TRBV5-1	TRBJ2-1	ASNRDTVYNEQF
12	TRBV12-3/TRBV12-4	TRBJ1-6	ASSLLGADSPLH
15	TRBV4-1	TRBJ2-2	ASSQKYAGSNTGELF
11	TRBV12-3/TRBV12-4	TRBJ2-5	ASSFTGQETQY
13	TRBV25-1	TRBJ1-2	ASSESGDRLYGYT
13	TRBV27	TRBJ1-2	ASSFYQGSNYGYT
12	TRBV20-1	TRBJ2-7	SARTAGPEYEQY
14	TRBV24-1	TRBJ2-3	ATSDSGGVGTDTQY
13	TRBV5-4	TRBJ2-1	ASSLDQGSYNEQF
12	TRBV28	TRBJ2-2	ASSSGSGTGELF
13	TRBV5-5	TRBJ2-5	ASSLASGRGETQY
12	TRBV5-5	TRBJ1-1	ASSLGHWSTEAF
10	TRBV19	TRBJ1-2	ASSIGASGYT
13	TRBV7-9	TRBJ2-3	ASTHSGRAADTQY
14	TRBV4-3	TRBJ2-1	ASSQDFPSGSNEQF
12	TRBV7-9	TRBJ2-7	ASGGGGRGYEQY
11	TRBV18	TRBJ2-1	ASSGTDYNEQF
13	TRBV7-2	TRBJ2-5	ASSQRQGAYETQY
14	TRBV6-2/TRBV6-3	TRBJ2-5	ASSYSTVRDSETQY
14	TRBV5-1	TRBJ1-1	ASSSYPRQGPEGAF
12	TRBV2	TRBJ2-5	ASRATGLQETQY
12	TRBV10-3	TRBJ2-3	AISGPQRGDTQY
9	TRBV20-1	TRBJ2-7	SAHRAYEQY
11	TRBV28	TRBJ2-7	ASKGNRAHEQY
12	TRBV20-1	TRBJ2-7	SASSPSDSYEQY
12	TRBV29-1	TRBJ2-7	SVAAWTGGNEQY
14	TRBV28	TRBJ1-4	ASSLPLTGGNEKLF
13	TRBV5-1	TRBJ1-1	ASSPSFSRGTEAF
15	TRBV3-1	TRBJ2-2	ASSPTLPGLYTGELF
10	TRBV12-3/TRBV12-4	TRBJ2-5	ASRQGRQTQY
13	TRBV28	TRBJ2-7	ASSPGTSGSLPQY
10	TRBV2	TRBJ2-7	ARGTGGYEQY
14	TRBV4-3	TRBJ2-3	ASSQDRDSYTDTQY
14	TRBV29-1	TRBJ2-5	SVEPETGTAQETQY
14	TRBV20-1	TRBJ2-2	SALRVGTLNTGELF
10	TRBV30	TRBJ2-3	AWSVGGDTQY
12	TRBV19	TRBJ2-2	ASSTRESTGELF
13	TRBV7-9	TRBJ2-3	ASSLMLASTDTQY
14	TRBV20-1	TRBJ2-2	SARDRTLSNTGELF
13	TRBV5-1	TRBJ2-5	ASSLGRGAGETQY
12	TRBV5-6	TRBJ2-7	ASSWGTSRYEQY
18	TRBV15	TRBJ2-3	ATSRDVNQSGPSATDTQY
12	TRBV6-5	TRBJ2-7	ASSYGTSPYEQY
12	TRBV9	TRBJ2-2	ASSVWPLTGELF
13	TRBV15	TRBJ2-5	ATSRSPFPGEAQY
15	TRBV20-1	TRBJ2-3	SAREEWTTRHTDTQY
13	TRBV9	TRBJ2-2	ASSRGQTPPGELF
15	TRBV6-2/TRBV6-3	TRBJ2-1	ASSYSPTSGRAGEQF
12	TRBV6-5	TRBJ2-2	ASLADTSTGELF
14	TRBV3-1	TRBJ2-1	ASSHLAGASYNEQF